The 24 T cell receptor beta chains listed next were all sequenced from one sample in a study of T cells in Graves' hyperthyroidism and ophthalmopathy. The source material, RNA transcripts, was used to amplify TCR beta CDR3 regions. HTBI primers were used for first-round RT-PCR of the TCR CDR3. TCRdb analysed the multiplex PCR reads with MiXCR anew, one entry per CDR3 protein. The sample carries around 280,000 distinct CDR3 sequences, about an eighth recorded once. Sequencing was performed on blood. These TCRs come from a woman in her thirties with Graves' hyperthyroidism that later progressed to Graves' ophthalmopathy.

This clonotype was observed at least ten times. The gene calls are TRBV2 and TRBJ1-1; 7 nucleotides agree with TRBD1. Trimming removed 9 bases from V and 2 bases from J; junction bases left unmatched: 6. This CDR3 contains 13 residues. Per germline, CDR1 SNHLY and CDR2 FYNNEI. The CDR3 loop is CAREGAGNTEAFF. CDR3 sequence (DNA): TGTGCCAGAGAGGGGGCGGGAAACACTGAAGCTTTCTTT.

V gene TRBV28 combines with J gene TRBJ2-7; D perhaps matches TRBD1 (5 bases). The CDR3 is 14 residues long. Trimming pared 3 bases from V and 7 bases from J, leaving 16 bases between. Germline-derived CDR1 and CDR2 are MDHEN and SYDVKM. The CDR3 nucleotides read TGTGCCAGCAGTTTGCCAACCCTAAACAGGGAGCAGTACTTC. Its translation: CASSLPTLNREQYF.

In its sample, this clonotype was seen many times. The chain uses TRBV12-3 or TRBV12-4 and TRBJ1-1; no clear D gene. The CDR3 extends over 12 amino acids. Deletions cut 2 bases from V and 10 bases from J, with 11 bases between. The CDR3 protein is CASSLPGPAAFF. CDR3 coding DNA: TGTGCCAGCAGTTTACCAGGCCCTGCAGCTTTCTTT.

This clonotype was detected many times. The CDR3 loop reads CASSDGDTEAFF. The CDR3, as DNA: TGTGCCAGCTCGGACGGCGACACTGAAGCTTTCTTT. The V and J genes are TRBV7-2 and TRBJ1-1; D not resolved. The CDR3 is made up of 12 amino acids. Germline CDR1 is SGHTA and CDR2 is FQGNSA. The V end lost 8 bases, the J end lost 3 bases, and 10 bases lay between the germline ends.

There are many counts of this clonotype. The chain uses TRBV7-9 and TRBJ2-7; D is perhaps TRBD2 (5 bases). Germline V gives CDR1 SEHNR, CDR2 FQNEAQ (reference sequence). This CDR3 is 14 amino acids long. V was cut by 0 bases and J by 2 bases, with 8 bases left in between. CDR3 coding DNA: TGTGCCAGCAGCTTAGCTCGGGAAGCCTACGAGCAGTACTTC. Residues: CASSLAREAYEQYF.

The chain uses TRBV28 and TRBJ1-4; 7 bases line up with TRBD1. Germline CDR1 and CDR2: MDHEN and SYDVKM. J was trimmed by 8 bases and V by 6 bases; bases with no gene match: 9. This CDR3 contains 14 residues. CDR3 amino acids: CASRAGTDGEKLFF. The CDR3 coding sequence is TGTGCCAGCAGGGCCGGGACAGACGGCGAAAAACTGTTTTTT. Full variable domain (remainder filled in from reference TRBV28 and TRBJ1-4): DVKVTQSSRYLVKRTGEKVFLECVQDMDHENMFWYRQDPGLGLRLIYFSYDVKMKEKGDIPEGYSVSREKKERFSLILESASTNQTSMYLCASRAGTDGEKLFFGSGTQLSVL.

This chain joins TRBV19 and TRBJ2-7; D gene uncertain. Germline lookup yields CDR1 LNHDA and CDR2 SQIVND (reference sequence). This CDR3 is 14 amino acids long. V lost 9 bases and J 3 bases, leaving 18 bases between the germline ends. The CDR3 DNA reads as TGTGCCAGCAAATATGGACCCGGTGGCTACGAGCAGTACTTC. This sequence encodes CASKYGPGGYEQYF.

Worth noting for this clonotype: One base away lies a much larger clone, so this may be a sequencing read error. This CDR3 is missing its conserved last phenylalanine or tryptophan, likely due to a read error. This sequence joins TRBV28 and TRBJ1-2; TRBD1 might be the D (5 bases). The CDR3 spans 15 residues. CDR1 is MDHEN and CDR2 is SYDVKM in the germline V gene. The V gene lost 3 bases and the J gene lost 3 bases, with 14 bases spanning the gap. The DNA for the CDR3 is TGTGCCAGCAGTTTTTGGGGGGGAGAGGACTATGGCTACACCCTC. This gives the protein CASSFWGGEDYGYTL.

The rearrangement links TRBV30 to TRBJ2-5; D is uncertain. Germline values: CDR1 GTSNPN, CDR2 SVGIG (reference sequence). V lost 4 bases and J 5 bases, leaving 8 bases between the germline ends. The CDR3 covers 11 residues. The CDR3, as DNA: TGTGCCTGGACCCGTCGGGAGACCCAGTACTTC. Translating gives CAWTRRETQYF.

This clonotype occurred many times. The chain uses TRBV6-2 or TRBV6-3 and TRBJ2-1, with D possibly matching TRBD2 (7 bases). With 5 bases removed from V and 4 bases from J, the gap between germline ends came to 21 bases. Germline V gives CDR1 MNHEY, CDR2 SVGEGT. The CDR3 is made up of 17 amino acids. In DNA, the CDR3 is TGTGCCAGCAGTCCGGTCGGCGCGGGGGCTCCGTACAATGAGCAGTTCTTC. Its translation: CASSPVGAGAPYNEQFF.

The chain joins TRBV6-2 or TRBV6-3 to TRBJ2-1; 8 bases align to TRBD2. V shed 2 bases, J shed 2 bases, and the junction held 5 bases outside the gene matches. CDR3 size: 16 residues. CDR1 is MNHEY and CDR2 is SVGEGT in the germline V gene. The CDR3: CASSYGSGGPYNEQFF. DNA for the CDR3: TGTGCCAGCAGTTACGGGTCGGGAGGGCCCTACAATGAGCAGTTCTTC.

This clonotype was seen at least ten times. The genes are TRBV7-9 and TRBJ2-3; 8 positions match TRBD2. V lost 5 bases, J lost 1 base, and 8 bases stayed unmatched. The CDR3 loop spans 16 amino acids. Germline V gene data show CDR1 as SEHNR and CDR2 as FQNEAQ (reference sequence). This chain's CDR3 is CASSTQAGAGTDTQYF. The CDR3 DNA is TGTGCCAGCAGCACCCAAGCGGGAGCAGGCACAGATACGCAGTATTTT.

The rearrangement links TRBV6-1 to TRBJ2-7, with a tentative D call TRBD1 (9 bases). V was trimmed by 6 bases and J by 1 base, leaving 16 bases between them. Germline V gives CDR1 MNHNS, CDR2 SASEGT. This CDR3 is 15 amino acids long. CDR3 bases: TGTGCCAGCAGCGGGAGGGACAGGGTTTCCTACGAGCAGTACTTC. Translated: CASSGRDRVSYEQYF.

This rearrangement joins TRBV7-2 to TRBJ1-1; D not certain. CDR3 length equals 18 residues. V gave up 1 base and J gave up 1 base, with 19 bases separating them. Germline assignment: CDR1 SGHTA and CDR2 FQGNSA. The CDR3 here is CASSLDSTLATENTEAFF. The DNA of the CDR3 is TGTGCCAGCAGCTTAGACTCGACCCTCGCAACTGAGAACACTGAAGCTTTCTTT.

The genes are TRBV19 and TRBJ2-2; D is uncertain. Germline CDR1 LNHDA, CDR2 SQIVND (reference sequence). The CDR3 runs to 15 residues. V shed 6 bases and J shed 5 bases, with 16 bases lying between them. As DNA, the CDR3 is TGTGCCAGTAGCCGCCGCCCCCTAGGTACCGGGGAGCTGTTTTTT. This sequence encodes CASSRRPLGTGELFF. The full variable domain, its missing parts supplied by reference TRBV19 and TRBJ2-2, is DGGITQSPKYLFRKEGQNVTLSCEQNLNHDAMYWYRQDPGQGLRLIYYSQIVNDFQKGDIAEGYSVSREKKESFPLTVTSAQKNPTAFYLCASSRRPLGTGELFFGEGSRLTVL.

In this sample, this clonotype turned up a few times. The J gene is TRBJ2-1, the V gene TRBV12-3 or TRBV12-4, with 10 bases fitting TRBD2. J was trimmed by 8 bases and V by 7 bases; bases with no gene match: 11. The CDR3 consists of 15 residues. The DNA for the CDR3 is TGTGCCAGCATCCCTAGCGGGAGCCCGTACTATGAGCAGTTCTTC. Protein sequence: CASIPSGSPYYEQFF.

This clonotype was counted ten times or more. The chain is built from TRBV2 and TRBJ2-7, with 7 nucleotides matching TRBD2. V was clipped by 6 bases and J by 4 bases; unmatched bases: 0. The V gene's germline CDR1 is SNHLY and CDR2 FYNNEI. The CDR3 length is 11 residues. For the CDR3, the DNA is TGTGCCAGCAGGGGGGGGTACGAGCAGTACTTC. Its translation is CASRGGYEQYF.

This clonotype was observed at least ten times. The genes are TRBV28 and TRBJ2-1; 8 bases match TRBD2. J gave up 4 bases and V 5 bases, and 10 bases lay outside the gene matches. This CDR3 has 16 residues. Germline CDR1 is MDHEN and CDR2 is SYDVKM. This CDR3 is CASSTKLAETYNEQFF. CDR3 coding DNA: TGTGCCAGCAGTACCAAACTAGCGGAGACATACAATGAGCAGTTCTTC.

This clonotype has at least ten counts. The DNA of the CDR3 is TGTGCCAGCAGCATAGGGGGGACAGGGGGAAGGGAGCAGTTCTTC. It translates to CASSIGGTGGREQFF. The V gene is TRBV7-3, the J gene TRBJ2-1, with 11 bases fitting TRBD1. This CDR3 spans 15 amino acids. In germline, CDR1 is SGHTA, CDR2 FQGTGA. V was clipped by 5 bases and J by 10 bases; unmatched bases: 10.

At least ten counts were recorded for this clonotype. The V and J genes are TRBV20-1 and TRBJ1-5; D is undetermined. Deletions cut 3 bases from V and 1 base from J, with 19 bases between. The CDR3 totals 17 residues. Germline assignment: CDR1 DFQATT and CDR2 SNEGSKA (reference sequence). The DNA for the CDR3 is TGCAGTGCTAGTACCCACTCGTGGAGTGGGAGCAATCAGCCCCAGCATTTT. The encoded protein is CSASTHSWSGSNQPQHF.

The chain combines TRBV14 with TRBJ1-4; 9 nucleotides line up with TRBD1. Germline V gives CDR1 SGHDN, CDR2 FVKESK. J gave up 5 bases and V 3 bases, and 10 bases lay outside the gene matches. The CDR3 has 17 amino acids. The CDR3: CASSQVSPGQGNEKLFF. The CDR3 coding sequence is TGTGCCAGCAGCCAGGTTTCTCCGGGACAGGGAAATGAAAAACTGTTTTTT.

This clonotype showed up many times. The chain recombines TRBV7-2 with TRBJ1-2, with 10 nucleotides matching TRBD1. Germline CDR1 is SGHTA and CDR2 is FQGNSA. Trimming at V came to 5 bases and at J to 4 bases, leaving 7 bases not matched to a gene. This CDR3 region has 15 residues. The CDR3 DNA reads TGTGCCAGCAGCCTACCGACAGGGGGCGGCTATGGCTACACCTTC. Its protein is CASSLPTGGGYGYTF.

The chain is built from TRBV9 and TRBJ2-1, with 8 nucleotides matching TRBD2. The length of the CDR3 is 13 residues. Trimming at V came to 4 bases and at J to 9 bases, leaving 6 bases not matched to a gene. CDR1 is SGDLS and CDR2 is YYNGEE in the germline V gene. The CDR3 DNA sequence: TGTGCCAGCAGCACCACGGGAGGGTTTGAGCAGTTCTTC. This gives the protein CASSTTGGFEQFF.

The gene calls are TRBV7-2 and TRBJ2-7; 13 nucleotides agree with TRBD2. The length of the CDR3 is 17 residues. V trimming: 2 bases; J trimming: 0 bases; junction bases outside the gene matches: 4. Germline CDR1 reads SGHTA; CDR2 reads FQGNSA. For the CDR3, the DNA is TGTGCCAGCAGCTTACCTTGGACTAGCGGGAGCTCCTACGAGCAGTACTTC. This gives the protein CASSLPWTSGSSYEQYF.